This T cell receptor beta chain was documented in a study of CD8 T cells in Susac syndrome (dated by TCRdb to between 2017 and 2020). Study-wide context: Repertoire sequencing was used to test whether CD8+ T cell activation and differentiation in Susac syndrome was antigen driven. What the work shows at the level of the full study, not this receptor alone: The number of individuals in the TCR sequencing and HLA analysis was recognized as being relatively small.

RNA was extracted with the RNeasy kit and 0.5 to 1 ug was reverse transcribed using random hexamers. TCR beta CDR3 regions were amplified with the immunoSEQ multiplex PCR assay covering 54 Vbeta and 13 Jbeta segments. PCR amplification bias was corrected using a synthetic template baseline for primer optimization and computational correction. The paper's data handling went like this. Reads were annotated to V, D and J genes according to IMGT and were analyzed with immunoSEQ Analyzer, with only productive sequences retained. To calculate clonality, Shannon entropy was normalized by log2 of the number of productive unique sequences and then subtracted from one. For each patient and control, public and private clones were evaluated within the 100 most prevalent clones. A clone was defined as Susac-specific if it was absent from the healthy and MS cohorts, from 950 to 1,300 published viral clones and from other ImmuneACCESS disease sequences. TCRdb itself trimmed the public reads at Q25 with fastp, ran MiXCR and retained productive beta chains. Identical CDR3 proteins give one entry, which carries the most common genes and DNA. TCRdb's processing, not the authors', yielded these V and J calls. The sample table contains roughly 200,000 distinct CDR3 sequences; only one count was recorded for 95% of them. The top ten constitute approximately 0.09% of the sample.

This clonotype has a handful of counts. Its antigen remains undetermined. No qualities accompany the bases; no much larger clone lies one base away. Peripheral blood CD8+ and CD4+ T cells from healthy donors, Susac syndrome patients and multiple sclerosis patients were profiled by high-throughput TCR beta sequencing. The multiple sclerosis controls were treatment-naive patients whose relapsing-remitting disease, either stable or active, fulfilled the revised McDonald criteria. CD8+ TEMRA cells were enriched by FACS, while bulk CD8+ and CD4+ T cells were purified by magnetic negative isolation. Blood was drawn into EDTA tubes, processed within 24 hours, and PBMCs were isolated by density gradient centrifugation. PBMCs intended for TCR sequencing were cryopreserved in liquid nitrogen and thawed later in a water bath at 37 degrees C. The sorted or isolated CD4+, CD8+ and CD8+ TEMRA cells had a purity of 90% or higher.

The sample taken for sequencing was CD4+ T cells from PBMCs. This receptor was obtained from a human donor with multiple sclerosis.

The CDR3 here reads CASSPPGETQYF. The DNA reads as follows: TGTGCCAGCAGTCCCCCTGGGGAGACCCAGTACTTC. The rearrangement joined TRBV12-3 or TRBV12-4 to TRBJ2-5, with no confident D gene call. At the junction V is shortened by 5 bases and J by 5 bases, with 9 bases in between. Taken from cysteine to phenylalanine, the CDR3 has 12 residues. Only the CDR3 part of the read is kept: 36 bases, read in frame from the first base.